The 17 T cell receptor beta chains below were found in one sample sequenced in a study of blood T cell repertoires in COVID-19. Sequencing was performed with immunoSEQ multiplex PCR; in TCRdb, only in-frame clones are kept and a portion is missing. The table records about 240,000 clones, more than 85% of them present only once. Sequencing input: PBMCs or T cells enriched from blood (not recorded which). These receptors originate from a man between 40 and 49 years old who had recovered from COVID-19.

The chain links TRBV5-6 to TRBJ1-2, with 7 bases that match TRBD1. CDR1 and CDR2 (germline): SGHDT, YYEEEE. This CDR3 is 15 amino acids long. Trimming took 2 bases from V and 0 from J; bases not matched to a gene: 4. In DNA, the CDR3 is TGTGCCAGCAGCTTACAGGGGACCGCTAACTATGGCTACACCTTC. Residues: CASSLQGTANYGYTF.

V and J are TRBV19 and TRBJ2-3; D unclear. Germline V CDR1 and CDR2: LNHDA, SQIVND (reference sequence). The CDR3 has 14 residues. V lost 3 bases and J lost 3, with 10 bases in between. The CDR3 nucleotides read TGTGCCAGTAGTATTGTAGTAGATACAGATACGCAGTATTTT. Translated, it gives CASSIVVDTDTQYF.

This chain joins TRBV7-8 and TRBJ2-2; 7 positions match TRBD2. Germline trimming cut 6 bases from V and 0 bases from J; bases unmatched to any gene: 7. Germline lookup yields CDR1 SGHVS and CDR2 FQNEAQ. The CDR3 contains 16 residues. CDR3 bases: TGTGCCAGCAGGGTAGGACTAGGGCCGAACACCGGGGAGCTGTTTTTT. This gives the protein CASRVGLGPNTGELFF.

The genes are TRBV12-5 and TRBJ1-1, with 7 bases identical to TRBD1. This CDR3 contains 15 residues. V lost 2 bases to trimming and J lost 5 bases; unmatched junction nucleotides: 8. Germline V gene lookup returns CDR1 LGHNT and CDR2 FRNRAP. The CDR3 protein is CASGLFGRGATEAFF. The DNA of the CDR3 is TGTGCTAGTGGTTTGTTTGGCAGGGGGGCGACTGAAGCTTTCTTT. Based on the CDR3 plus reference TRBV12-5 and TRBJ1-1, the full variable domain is DARVTQTPRHKVTEMGQEVTMRCQPILGHNTVFWYRQTMMQGLELLAYFRNRAPLDDSGMPKDRFSAEMPDATLATLKIQPSEPRDSAVYFCASGLFGRGATEAFFGQGTRLTVV.

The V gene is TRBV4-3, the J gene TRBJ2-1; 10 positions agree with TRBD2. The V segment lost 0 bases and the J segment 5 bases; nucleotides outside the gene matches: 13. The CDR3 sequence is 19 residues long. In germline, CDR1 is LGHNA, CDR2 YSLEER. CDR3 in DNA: TGCGCCAGCAGCCAAGATCTGAGGCTAGCGGGAGATTCTCACAATGAGCAGTTCTTC. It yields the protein CASSQDLRLAGDSHNEQFF.

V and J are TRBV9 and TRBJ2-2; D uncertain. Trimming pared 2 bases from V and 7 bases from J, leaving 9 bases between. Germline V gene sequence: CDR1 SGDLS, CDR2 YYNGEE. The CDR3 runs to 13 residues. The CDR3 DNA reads TGTGCCAGCAGCGTTGAATTCGGCGGGGAGCTGTTTTTT. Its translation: CASSVEFGGELFF.

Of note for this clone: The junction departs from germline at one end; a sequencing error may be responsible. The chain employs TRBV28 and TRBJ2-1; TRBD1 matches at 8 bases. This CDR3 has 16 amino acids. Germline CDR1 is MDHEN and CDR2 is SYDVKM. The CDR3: CASSLWSGGRFNEQFF. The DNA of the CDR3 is TGTGCCAGCAGTCTATGGTCAGGGGGCAGGTTCAATGAGCAGTTCTTC.

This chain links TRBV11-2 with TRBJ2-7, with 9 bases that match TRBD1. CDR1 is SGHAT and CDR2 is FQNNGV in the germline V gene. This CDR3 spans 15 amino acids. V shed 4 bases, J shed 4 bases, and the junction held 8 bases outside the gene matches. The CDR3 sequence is CASSWRGQGSYEQYF. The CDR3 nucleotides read TGTGCCAGCAGCTGGCGGGGACAGGGAAGTTACGAGCAGTACTTC.

CDR3 nucleotide sequence: TGTGCCACCAGTGATTTTGATCTATTACAGGGGGCATCCGGGGAGCTGTTTTTT. It translates to CATSDFDLLQGASGELFF. The chain uses TRBV24-1 and TRBJ2-2, with 9 nucleotides matching TRBD1. Trimming took 1 base from V and 6 from J; bases not matched to a gene: 11. Germline V CDR1 and CDR2: KGHDR, SFDVKD. The CDR3 is 18 residues long.

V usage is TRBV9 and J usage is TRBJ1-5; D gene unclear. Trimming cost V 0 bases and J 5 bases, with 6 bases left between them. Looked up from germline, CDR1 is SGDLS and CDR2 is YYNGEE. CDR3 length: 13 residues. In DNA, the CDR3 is TGTGCCAGCAGCGTAGATACGGATCAGCCCCAGCATTTT. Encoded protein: CASSVDTDQPQHF. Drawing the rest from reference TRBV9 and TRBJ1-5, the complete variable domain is DSGVTQTPKHLITATGQRVTLRCSPRSGDLSVYWYQQSLDQGLQFLIQYYNGEERAKGNILERFSAQQFPDLHSELNLSSLELGDSALYFCASSVDTDQPQHFGDGTRLSIL.

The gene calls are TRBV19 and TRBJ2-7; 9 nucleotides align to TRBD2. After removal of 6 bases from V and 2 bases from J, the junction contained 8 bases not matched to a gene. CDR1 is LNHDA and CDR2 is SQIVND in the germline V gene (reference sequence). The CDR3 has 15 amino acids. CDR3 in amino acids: CASSSRASGTYEQYF. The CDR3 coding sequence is TGTGCCAGTAGCTCTAGGGCTAGCGGGACCTACGAGCAGTACTTC.

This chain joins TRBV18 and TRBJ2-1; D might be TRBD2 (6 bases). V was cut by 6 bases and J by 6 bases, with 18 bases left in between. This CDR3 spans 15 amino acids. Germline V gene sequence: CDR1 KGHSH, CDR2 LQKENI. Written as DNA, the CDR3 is TGTGCCAGCTCTTTGGGACTTGGGGGTATCAATGAGCAGTTCTTC. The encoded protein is CASSLGLGGINEQFF.

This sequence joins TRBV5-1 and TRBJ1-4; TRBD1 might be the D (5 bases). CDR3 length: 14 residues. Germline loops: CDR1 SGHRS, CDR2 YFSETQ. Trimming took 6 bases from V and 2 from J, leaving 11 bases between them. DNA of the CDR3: TGCGCCAGCACCACAGGAACTACTAATGAAAAACTGTTTTTT. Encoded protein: CASTTGTTNEKLFF.

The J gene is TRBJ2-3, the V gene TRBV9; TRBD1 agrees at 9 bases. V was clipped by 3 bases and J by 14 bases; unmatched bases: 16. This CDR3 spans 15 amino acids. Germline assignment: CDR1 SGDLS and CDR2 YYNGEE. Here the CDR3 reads CASSAIVEGTGLLYF. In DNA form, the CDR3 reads TGTGCCAGCAGCGCCATAGTAGAAGGGACAGGGTTGTTGTATTTT. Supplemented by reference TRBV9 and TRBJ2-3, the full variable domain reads DSGVTQTPKHLITATGQRVTLRCSPRSGDLSVYWYQQSLDQGLQFLIQYYNGEERAKGNILERFSAQQFPDLHSELNLSSLELGDSALYFCASSAIVEGTGLLYFGPGTRLTVL.

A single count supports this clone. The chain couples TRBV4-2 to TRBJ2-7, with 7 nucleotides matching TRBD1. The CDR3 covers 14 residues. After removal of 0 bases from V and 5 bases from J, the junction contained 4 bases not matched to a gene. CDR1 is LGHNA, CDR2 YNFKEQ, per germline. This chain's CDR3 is CASSQDQTGNEQYF. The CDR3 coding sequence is TGTGCCAGCAGCCAAGACCAGACAGGGAACGAGCAGTACTTC.

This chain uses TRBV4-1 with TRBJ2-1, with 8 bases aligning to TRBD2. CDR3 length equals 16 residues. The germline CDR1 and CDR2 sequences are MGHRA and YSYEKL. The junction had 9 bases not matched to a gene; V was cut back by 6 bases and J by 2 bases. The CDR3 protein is CASRPGGRRTYNEQFF. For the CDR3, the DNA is TGCGCCAGCAGGCCGGGCGGGAGGCGTACCTACAATGAGCAGTTCTTC.

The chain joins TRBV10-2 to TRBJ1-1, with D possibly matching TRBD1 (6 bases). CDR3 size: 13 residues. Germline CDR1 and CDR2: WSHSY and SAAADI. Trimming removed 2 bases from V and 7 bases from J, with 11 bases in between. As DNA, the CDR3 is TGCGCCAGCAGTGAGGTTGGACAGTATGAAGCTTTCTTT. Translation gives CASSEVGQYEAFF.